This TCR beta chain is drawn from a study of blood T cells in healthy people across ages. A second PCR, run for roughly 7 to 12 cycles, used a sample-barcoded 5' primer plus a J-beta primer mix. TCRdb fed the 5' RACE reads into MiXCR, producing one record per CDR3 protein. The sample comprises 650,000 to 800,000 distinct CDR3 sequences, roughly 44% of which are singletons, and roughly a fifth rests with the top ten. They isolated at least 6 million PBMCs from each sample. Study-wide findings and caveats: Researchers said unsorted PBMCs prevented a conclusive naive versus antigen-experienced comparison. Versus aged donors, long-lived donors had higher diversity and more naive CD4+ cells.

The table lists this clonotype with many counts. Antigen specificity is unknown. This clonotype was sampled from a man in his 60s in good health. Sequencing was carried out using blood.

CDR3 DNA sequence: TGCAGTGCTAGTAACGGGGTCCAAGAGACCCAGTACTTC. Translating it yields CSASNGVQETQYF. The chain carries TRBV20-1 and TRBJ2-5; the D gene is possibly TRBD2 (5 bases). V was shortened by 3 bases and J by 1 base, with 9 bases between the two germline ends. Germline V gene sequence: CDR1 DFQATT, CDR2 SNEGSKA (reference sequence). The CDR3 loop spans 13 amino acids.